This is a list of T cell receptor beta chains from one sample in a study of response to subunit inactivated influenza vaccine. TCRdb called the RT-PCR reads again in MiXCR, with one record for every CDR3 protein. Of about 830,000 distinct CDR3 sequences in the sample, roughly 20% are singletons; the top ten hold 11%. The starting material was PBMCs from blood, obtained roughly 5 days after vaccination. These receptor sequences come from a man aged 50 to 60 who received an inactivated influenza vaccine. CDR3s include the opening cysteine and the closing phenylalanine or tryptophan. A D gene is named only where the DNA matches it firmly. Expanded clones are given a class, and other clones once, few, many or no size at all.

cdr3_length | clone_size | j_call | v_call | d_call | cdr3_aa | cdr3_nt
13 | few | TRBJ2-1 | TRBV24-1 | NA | CATRGSVYNEQFF | TGTGCCACCAGGGGATCCGTCTACAATGAGCAGTTCTTC
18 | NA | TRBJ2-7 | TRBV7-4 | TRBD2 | CASSLGSGLATVTYEQYF | TGTGCCAGCAGCTTAGGGTCGGGACTAGCGACTGTCACCTACGAGCAGTACTTC
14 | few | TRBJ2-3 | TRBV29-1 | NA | CSVDFSVRTDTQYF | TGCAGCGTTGATTTCTCAGTCCGCACAGATACGCAGTATTTT
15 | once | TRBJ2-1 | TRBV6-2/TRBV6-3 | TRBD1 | CASSYQGAAYNEQFF | TGTGCCAGCAGTTACCAGGGGGCAGCCTACAATGAGCAGTTCTTC
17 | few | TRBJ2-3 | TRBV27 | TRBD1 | CASSLEGTGPRPDTQYF | TGTGCCAGCAGTTTAGAAGGGACAGGGCCTAGGCCAGATACGCAGTATTTT
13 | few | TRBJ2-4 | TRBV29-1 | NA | CSAREVAGSIQYF | TGCAGCGCCCGTGAAGTGGCGGGAAGCATTCAGTACTTC
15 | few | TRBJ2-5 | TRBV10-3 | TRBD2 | CATNPEAGVQETQYF | TGTGCCACCAACCCCGAGGCGGGGGTCCAAGAGACCCAGTACTTC
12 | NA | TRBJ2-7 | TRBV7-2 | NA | CASSLFFYEQYF | TGTGCCAGCAGCTTATTTTTCTACGAGCAGTACTTC
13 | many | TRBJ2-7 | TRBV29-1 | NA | CSVVPRGVYEQYF | TGCAGCGTTGTGCCCAGGGGAGTCTACGAGCAGTACTTC
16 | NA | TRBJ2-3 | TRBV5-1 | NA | CASSFRGQLSTDTQYF | TGCGCCAGCAGCTTTCGAGGCCAACTTAGCACAGATACGCAGTATTTT
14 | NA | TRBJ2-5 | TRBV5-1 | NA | CASADPGASETQYF | TGCGCCAGTGCTGATCCGGGAGCTTCAGAGACCCAGTACTTC
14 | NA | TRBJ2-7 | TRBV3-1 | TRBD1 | CASSLTDRGYEQYF | TGTGCCAGCAGCCTAACCGACAGGGGCTACGAGCAGTACTTC
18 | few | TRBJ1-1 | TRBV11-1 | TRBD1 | CASSALPGQGISRTEAFF | TGTGCCAGCAGCGCCCTCCCGGGACAGGGGATATCGCGGACTGAAGCTTTCTTT
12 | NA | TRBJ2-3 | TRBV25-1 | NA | CAAGRSTDTQYF | TGTGCCGCGGGGAGAAGCACAGATACGCAGTATTTT
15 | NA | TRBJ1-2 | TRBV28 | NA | CASRGVGGLDYGYTF | TGTGCCAGCAGAGGCGTGGGGGGATTGGACTATGGCTACACCTTC
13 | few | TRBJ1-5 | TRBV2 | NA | CASRESPGQPQHF | TGTGCCAGCAGAGAGTCCCCGGGTCAGCCCCAGCATTTT
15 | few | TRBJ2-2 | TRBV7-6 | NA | CASSPEPRETGELFF | TGTGCCAGCAGCCCCGAACCCAGGGAAACCGGGGAGCTGTTTTTT
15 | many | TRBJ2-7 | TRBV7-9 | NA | CASSLEERGIYEQYF | TGTGCCAGCAGCTTAGAGGAGAGGGGAATCTACGAGCAGTACTTC
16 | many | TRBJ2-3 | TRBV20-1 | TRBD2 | CSARDGRRGTTDTQYF | TGCAGTGCTAGAGATGGGAGGCGGGGGACCACAGATACGCAGTATTTT
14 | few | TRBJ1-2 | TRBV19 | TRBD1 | CASSIDRAAYGYTF | TGTGCCAGTAGTATCGACAGGGCGGCCTATGGCTACACCTTC
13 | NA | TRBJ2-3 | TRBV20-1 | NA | CSARVGLADTQYF | TGCAGTGCTAGAGTGGGTTTAGCAGATACGCAGTATTTT
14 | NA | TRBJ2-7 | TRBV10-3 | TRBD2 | CAISEAGATYEQYF | TGTGCCATCAGCGAAGCGGGGGCCACCTACGAGCAGTACTTC
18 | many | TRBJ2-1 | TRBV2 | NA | CASSDSDSILASKNEQFF | TGTGCCAGCAGTGACTCGGATTCGATCCTGGCTAGTAAGAATGAGCAGTTCTTC
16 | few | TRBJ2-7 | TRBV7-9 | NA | CASSRWGGGGFHEQYF | TGTGCCAGCAGCCGATGGGGTGGAGGGGGCTTCCACGAGCAGTACTTC
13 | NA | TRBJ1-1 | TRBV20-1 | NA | CSAREPGGTEAFF | TGCAGTGCTAGAGAACCTGGGGGCACTGAAGCTTTCTTT